The TCR beta chain under discussion was sequenced for a study of blood T cell repertoires in COVID-19. The CDR3 is made up of 14 amino acids. The germline V gene encodes CDR1 SGHDT and CDR2 YYEEEE. Trimming shortened V by 3 bases and J by 6 bases, and 16 bases separated the two germline ends. The data were produced by immunoSEQ multiplex PCR, yet TCRdb's version contains in-frame clones alone and is incomplete. This sample yields roughly 110,000 clones, of which around 90% are seen a single time; roughly 4.4% belongs to the top ten. The specimen was peripheral blood. This TCR came from a woman in her 50s with acute or convalescent COVID-19. The chain employs TRBV5-6 and TRBJ2-7; a weak D match, TRBD2 (7 bases). The chain's CDR3 is CASSSFRRGREQYF. In DNA form, the CDR3 reads TGTGCCAGCAGCTCGTTTCGGCGGGGGCGCGAGCAGTACTTC.